A single sample is the source of the 5 T cell receptor beta chains below, sequenced in a study of patients and donors after allogeneic stem cell transplantation. TCRdb re-called the RT-PCR reads with MiXCR, one entry per CDR3 protein. The data show hundreds of thousands of distinct CDR3 sequences, about a sixth seen once. The specimen was blood, either unsorted or a sorted T cell fraction (not recorded which). These receptors came from a human donor who was either an allogeneic HSCT recipient or a stem cell or donor lymphocyte infusion donor (not recorded which). It is not recorded whose cells these are; they may come from a transplant donor.

The genes are TRBV5-1 and TRBJ2-2, with no clear D. This CDR3 comprises 16 residues. Germline V gene data show CDR1 as SGHRS and CDR2 as YFSETQ. Trimming took 0 bases from V and 0 from J, leaving 9 bases between them. CDR3 bases: TGCGCCAGCAGCTTGGGCGTGACAACGAACACCGGGGAGCTGTTTTTT. Translated: CASSLGVTTNTGELFF.

This clonotype has at least ten counts. This sequence joins TRBV6-2 or TRBV6-3 and TRBJ1-5; D may be TRBD1 (6 bases). The CDR3 contains 15 residues. Germline V gives CDR1 MNHEY, CDR2 SVGEGT. V shed 2 bases and J shed 4 bases, with 12 bases lying between them. CDR3: CASSYIQGWNQPQHF. The CDR3 DNA reads TGTGCCAGCAGTTACATCCAGGGGTGGAATCAGCCCCAGCATTTT.

The V call is TRBV3-1, the J call TRBJ1-1; D is unclear. The CDR3 has 15 amino acids. The germline gives CDR1 LGHDT, CDR2 YNNKEL (reference sequence). Trimming shortened V by 5 bases and J by 1 base, and 14 bases separated the two germline ends. The CDR3 here is CASSDRPSPNTEAFF. The CDR3 region has the DNA TGTGCCAGCAGCGATCGACCGAGCCCGAACACTGAAGCTTTCTTT. Combining the CDR3 with reference TRBV3-1 and TRBJ1-1 gives the whole variable domain DTAVSQTPKYLVTQMGNDKSIKCEQNLGHDTMYWYKQDSKKFLKIMFSYNNKELIINETVPNRFSPKSPDKAHLNLHINSLELGDSAVYFCASSDRPSPNTEAFFGQGTRLTVV.

The table lists this clonotype with a count of one. This rearrangement joins TRBV20-1 to TRBJ1-6; 7 bases fit TRBD1. CDR3 length: 16 residues. J lost 0 bases, V lost 2 bases, and 4 bases had no gene match. CDR1 and CDR2 from the germline V gene are DFQATT and SNEGSKA (reference sequence). The DNA for the CDR3 is TGCAGTGCTAGATTGACAGGGAGCTCCTATAATTCACCCCTCCACTTT. Translated: CSARLTGSSYNSPLHF.

The rearrangement links TRBV18 to TRBJ2-3; 12 bases are shared with TRBD1. Germline V gives CDR1 KGHSH, CDR2 LQKENI. V lost 2 bases to trimming and J lost 4 bases; unmatched junction nucleotides: 4. CDR3 size: 16 residues. The CDR3 sequence is CASSPGDRGPPDTQYF. The CDR3 nucleotides read TGTGCCAGCTCACCAGGGGACAGGGGGCCCCCAGATACGCAGTATTTT.